What follows describes a single T cell receptor beta chain. Its antigen is currently unknown. This sample is part of a study of cytomegalovirus exposure and HLA in healthy donors. Study-wide results and caveats: Most observed TCR sequences were rare, whereas some public TCRs were detected in many donors. The study put around 180 TCR beta chains on its list as cytomegalovirus-associated.

Only in-frame clones appear in the TCRdb table, and some are missing; sequencing was by immunoSEQ multiplex PCR. The table records 130,000 to 150,000 clones, approximately 90% of them present only once. The CDR3 consists of 11 residues. Germline values: CDR1 DFQATT, CDR2 SNEGSKA (reference sequence). Trimming removed 7 bases at V and 5 bases at J, with 8 bases between. Donors were drawn from the approximately 120-subject validation cohort, separate from the approximately 680-subject first cohort. Sequencing input: PBMCs. The chain is built from TRBV20-1 and TRBJ1-4; no clear D. This clonotype was sampled from a woman aged 25 to 39 in good health and CMV-seropositive. For the CDR3, the DNA is TGCAGTGGACGGGTCAATGAAAAACTGTTTTTT. As protein: CSGRVNEKLFF.